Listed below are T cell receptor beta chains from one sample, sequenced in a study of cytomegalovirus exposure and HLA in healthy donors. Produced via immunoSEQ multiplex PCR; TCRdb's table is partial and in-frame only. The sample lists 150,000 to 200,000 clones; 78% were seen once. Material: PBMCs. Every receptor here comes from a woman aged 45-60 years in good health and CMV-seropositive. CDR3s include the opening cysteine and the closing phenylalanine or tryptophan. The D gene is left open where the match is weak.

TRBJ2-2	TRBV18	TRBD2	CASSPPRGGHTGELFF
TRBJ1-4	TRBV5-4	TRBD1	CASSSSLGTGGTNEKLFF
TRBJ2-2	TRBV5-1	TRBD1	CASSLVPPGQGRSTGELFF
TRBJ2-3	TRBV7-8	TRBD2	CASSAPGTSGRGGDTQYF
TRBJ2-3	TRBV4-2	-	CASSQDGGAGDWTDTQYF
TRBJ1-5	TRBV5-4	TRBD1	CASSIQGRNQPQHF
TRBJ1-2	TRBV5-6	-	CASSLERRIGGYTF
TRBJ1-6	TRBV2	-	CASSLEGLYNSPLHF
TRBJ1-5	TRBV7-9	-	CASSLAWGRGTGGNQPQHF
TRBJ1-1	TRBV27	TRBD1	CASSLSTGNTGAFF
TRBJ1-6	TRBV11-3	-	CASSPHRANSPLHF
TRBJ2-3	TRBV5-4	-	CASSSPNTDTQYF
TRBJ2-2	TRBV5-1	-	CASSLGLRDTTGELFF
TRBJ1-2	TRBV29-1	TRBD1	CSVEKQGAYGYTF
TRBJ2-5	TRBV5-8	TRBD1	CASSFRGTGGRETQYF
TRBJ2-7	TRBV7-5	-	CARSYRDEQYF